These 26 T cell receptor beta chains came from one sample sequenced in a study of T cell repertoires in cytomegalovirus infection (dated by TCRdb to between 2018 and 2021). This sample was sequenced with an Illumina HiSeq 1500. TCRdb took the public reads, trimmed them with fastp at Q25, ran MiXCR for clone calling and kept in-frame beta chains. CDR3 protein duplicates are merged, each entry listing the most common genes and DNA. The sample table lists about 300,000 distinct CDR3 sequences, about 8.8% of them with a count of one. Jointly, the top ten make up about 2.3% of the sample. Sequences were obtained from PBMCs. Receptor source: a human donor in good health (CMV status not recorded). Some clones in this sample may be carry-over from other donors' samples.

This clonotype was seen at least ten times. The DNA of the CDR3 is TGTGCCAGCAGCTTGACCGGGGGATACTATGGCTACACCTTC. It translates to CASSLTGGYYGYTF. The chain recombines TRBV5-4 with TRBJ1-2; tentatively, D is TRBD1 (5 bases). Trimming removed 1 base at V and 3 bases at J, with 10 bases between. This CDR3 contains 14 residues. Germline V gene data show CDR1 as SGHNT and CDR2 as YYREEE (reference sequence).

This clonotype showed up many times. This chain links TRBV7-8 with TRBJ1-1; D possibly corresponds to TRBD1 (5 bases). With 7 bases removed from V and 6 bases from J, the gap between germline ends came to 24 bases. Germline loops: CDR1 SGHVS, CDR2 FQNEAQ. The CDR3 length is 16 residues. The CDR3 nucleotides read TGTGCCAGCAACCCACGTCTTGGGACGCTGGGCGCTGAAGCTTTCTTT. It translates to CASNPRLGTLGAEAFF.

The rearrangement links TRBV20-1 to TRBJ2-1; 14 nucleotides line up with TRBD2. Unmatched junction bases numbered 6, after V lost 6 bases and J lost 8 bases. The CDR3 has 14 residues. Germline V CDR1 and CDR2: DFQATT, SNEGSKA (reference sequence). CDR3 coding DNA: TGCAGTGCCCGACTAGCGGGGGGGTTCTATGAGCAGTTCTTC. Protein sequence: CSARLAGGFYEQFF.

The chain joins TRBV6-6 to TRBJ2-7; 7 nucleotides line up with TRBD2. Germline CDR1 MNHNY, CDR2 SVGAGI (reference sequence). The CDR3 is 14 amino acids. V dropped 7 bases and J dropped 0; count of bases not matched to a gene: 6. The CDR3 here is CASMPAGTSYEQYV. CDR3 nucleotides: TGTGCCAGCATGCCAGCGGGGACCTCCTACGAGCAGTACGTC.

This clonotype occurred many times. This chain links TRBV20-1 with TRBJ2-5, with TRBD1 as a possible D gene (6 bases). The CDR3 has 12 residues. V lost 1 base, J lost 4 bases, and 7 bases lay in between. CDR1 is DFQATT, CDR2 SNEGSKA, per germline (reference sequence). In DNA, the CDR3 is TGCAGTGCTAGAGGGACAGTAGAGACCCAGTACTTC. Translation gives CSARGTVETQYF.

This clonotype has a count of ten or more. CDR3 loop: CASRKGSGGAVTGELFF. CDR3 bases: TGTGCCAGCAGGAAGGGTAGCGGGGGGGCCGTCACCGGGGAGCTGTTTTTT. The J gene is TRBJ2-2, the V gene TRBV7-2; 11 bases fit TRBD2. The V gene end was trimmed by 6 bases and the J gene end by 4 bases; junction bases not matched to a gene: 10. CDR3 size: 17 residues. Germline CDR1 is SGHTA and CDR2 is FQGNSA.

This sequence joins TRBV20-1 and TRBJ2-4; D is unclear. The V and J ends lost 3 bases and 2 bases respectively, with 8 bases between them. This CDR3 has 13 residues. Germline V lookup: CDR1 DFQATT, CDR2 SNEGSKA (reference sequence). The CDR3 spells CSASGGTKNIQYF. CDR3 in DNA: TGCAGTGCTAGTGGCGGAACCAAAAACATTCAGTACTTC.

This clonotype was counted many times. The gene calls are TRBV7-2 and TRBJ2-5, with 8 bases identical to TRBD1. This CDR3 is 16 amino acids long. The junction had 13 bases not matched to a gene; V was cut back by 6 bases and J by 4 bases. Germline V CDR1 and CDR2: SGHTA, FQGNSA. Here the CDR3 DNA reads TGTGCCAGCAGTACCCGTTCAGGGGGCGCGGCAGAGACCCAGTACTTC. It translates to CASSTRSGGAAETQYF. Together with reference TRBV7-2 and TRBJ2-5, the CDR3 gives the full variable domain: GAGVSQSPSNKVTEKGKDVELRCDPISGHTALYWYRQSLGQGLEFLIYFQGNSAPDKSGLPSDRFSAERTGGSVSTLTIQRTQQEDSAVYLCASSTRSGGAAETQYFGPGTRLLVL.

This clonotype has a count of ten or more. The chain is built from TRBV19 and TRBJ2-1, with no clear D. The CDR3 is made up of 16 amino acids. Germline CDR1 and CDR2: LNHDA and SQIVND (reference sequence). Between the trimmed V and J ends, which lost 5 bases and 0 bases, there was a span of 14 bases. This CDR3 is CASSERKFTSYNEQFF. CDR3 sequence (DNA): TGTGCCAGTAGTGAGAGGAAATTTACCTCCTACAATGAGCAGTTCTTC.

This clonotype was observed many times. This chain connects TRBV5-1 to TRBJ2-1; D unclear. Germline values: CDR1 SGHRS, CDR2 YFSETQ. The CDR3 sequence is 14 residues long. V was pared by 0 bases and J by 5 bases, with 9 bases between. The DNA of the CDR3 is TGCGCCAGCAGCTTGGTGGGCAACAACAATGAGCAGTTCTTC. Its translation: CASSLVGNNNEQFF.

This clonotype was detected many times. The V and J genes are TRBV7-6 and TRBJ2-2; D gene unclear. Trimming removed 1 base from V and 3 bases from J, with 6 bases in between. The CDR3 is 14 amino acids. In germline, CDR1 is SGHVS, CDR2 FNYEAQ. The CDR3 reads CASSLDPDTGELFF. The CDR3 bases are TGTGCCAGCAGCTTAGATCCGGACACCGGGGAGCTGTTTTTT.

In this sample, this clonotype turned up many times. This rearrangement joins TRBV12-3 or TRBV12-4 to TRBJ2-6; D remains unclear. This CDR3 spans 19 amino acids. V shed 3 bases and J shed 0 bases, with 18 bases lying between them. DNA for the CDR3: TGTGCCAGCAGTTTCCCCCTCGCAGGAACGCCCTCTGGGGCCAACGTCCTGACTTTC. It translates to CASSFPLAGTPSGANVLTF.

This clonotype was seen only a few times. A much larger clone lies one base from this, so it may be a read error. The chain is built from TRBV20-1 and TRBJ2-5, with D unresolved. Germline V gene lookup returns CDR1 DFQATT and CDR2 SNEGSKA (reference sequence). This CDR3 spans 11 amino acids. V lost 0 bases and J 5 bases, leaving 4 bases between the germline ends. This CDR3 reads CSARDWETQYF. CDR3 DNA: TGCAGTGCTAGAGATTGGGAGACCCAGTACTTC.

J is TRBJ2-1 and V is TRBV29-1, with D perhaps matching TRBD1 or TRBD2 (5 bases each). CDR1 and CDR2 from the germline V gene are SQVTM and ANQGSEA. This CDR3 has 14 residues. Trimming took off 7 bases at V and 2 bases at J, with 15 bases between the two ends. CDR3: CSACGGKPYNEQFF. The CDR3 DNA is TGCAGCGCTTGTGGGGGTAAGCCCTACAATGAGCAGTTCTTC.

This clonotype was seen at least ten times. This rearrangement joins TRBV20-1 to TRBJ1-1; 7 bases agree with TRBD1. V lost 1 base to trimming and J lost 0 bases; unmatched junction nucleotides: 2. Looked up from germline, CDR1 is DFQATT and CDR2 is SNEGSKA (reference sequence). The CDR3 spans 14 residues. The CDR3 loop reads CSARGDRVNTEAFF. CDR3 in DNA: TGCAGTGCTAGAGGCGACAGGGTGAACACTGAAGCTTTCTTT.

This clonotype was recorded many times. The chain carries TRBV29-1 and TRBJ2-7, with a weak D call TRBD1 (6 bases). Trimming removed 2 bases from V and 2 bases from J, with 13 bases in between. Per the germline V gene, CDR1 is SQVTM and CDR2 is ANQGSEA. This CDR3 is built from 14 residues. The CDR3 DNA is TGCAGCGTTGAATTCCGGGACACTGCCTACGAGCAGTACTTC. It codes for CSVEFRDTAYEQYF.

This clonotype was counted ten times or more. The chain has TRBV7-2 and TRBJ2-5; 7 nucleotides line up with TRBD2. Trimming cost V 4 bases and J 0 bases; bases outside gene matches: 5. This CDR3 is built from 15 residues. Germline V gene data show CDR1 as SGHTA and CDR2 as FQGNSA. The CDR3 DNA sequence: TGTGCCAGCAGCTCCCCTAGCGGCCACCAAGAGACCCAGTACTTC. Amino acid sequence: CASSSPSGHQETQYF.

In its sample, this clonotype was seen a few times. The V and J genes are TRBV28 and TRBJ2-5, with a weak D call TRBD2 (6 bases). The germline V gene has CDR1 MDHEN and CDR2 SYDVKM. Trimming removed 2 bases at V and 7 bases at J, with 11 bases between. The CDR3 loop spans 13 amino acids. CDR3 protein: CASSLGGERTQYF. CDR3 in DNA: TGTGCCAGCAGTTTAGGCGGGGAAAGGACCCAGTACTTC.

This clonotype appeared many times. The chain joins TRBV6-2 or TRBV6-3 to TRBJ2-4; either TRBD1 or TRBD2 may supply D (6 bases each). Trimming stripped 2 bases from V and 2 bases from J, with 10 bases between. The CDR3 is made up of 15 amino acids. Germline assignment: CDR1 MNHEY and CDR2 SVGEGT. CDR3 bases: TGTGCCAGCAGTTACGGGGGGCTGACCAAAAACATTCAGTACTTC. This encodes CASSYGGLTKNIQYF.

This clonotype was seen at least ten times. This chain uses TRBV25-1 with TRBJ1-1, with D uncertain. V was cut by 6 bases and J by 1 base, with 15 bases left in between. Germline CDR1 is MGHDK and CDR2 is SYGVNS. The CDR3 contains 15 residues. CDR3 loop: CASSEKVSGNTEAFF. CDR3 bases: TGTGCCAGCAGCGAGAAGGTTTCCGGGAACACTGAAGCTTTCTTT.

This clonotype was observed a handful of times. A much larger clone lies one base from this, so it may be a read error. The chain is built from TRBV10-3 and TRBJ2-1, with TRBD2 matching 13 bases. The J segment lost 6 bases and the V segment lost 6 bases, leaving 2 bases of the junction unmatched. CDR1 and CDR2 (germline): ENHRY, SYGVKD. This CDR3 comprises 14 residues. This CDR3 is CAISRTSGGNEQFF. The CDR3 coding sequence is TGTGCCATCAGCCGGACTAGCGGGGGCAATGAGCAGTTCTTC.

This clonotype occurred many times. This chain uses TRBV27 with TRBJ2-3, with D unclear. Germline V gives CDR1 MNHEY, CDR2 SMNVEV (reference sequence). The CDR3 is 12 residues long. Trimming took off 6 bases at V and 1 base at J, with 5 bases between the two ends. CDR3 nucleotide sequence: TGTGCCAGCAGCTGGGGCACAGATACGCAGTATTTT. Residues: CASSWGTDTQYF.

This clonotype was detected many times. J is TRBJ1-1 and V is TRBV20-1; no clear D gene. There are 12 residues in the CDR3. The V gene's germline CDR1 is DFQATT and CDR2 SNEGSKA (reference sequence). The V end was cut by 2 bases, the J end by 3 bases, with 7 bases between. Here the CDR3 DNA reads TGCAGTGCTAGAAATGGGGACACTGAAGCTTTCTTT. Its protein is CSARNGDTEAFF.

The chain uses TRBV27 and TRBJ2-6; D is perhaps TRBD1 (6 bases). The CDR3 has 16 amino acids. Germline-derived CDR1 and CDR2 are MNHEY and SMNVEV (reference sequence). Trimming pared 5 bases from V and 4 bases from J, leaving 15 bases between. The CDR3 region has the DNA TGTGCCAGCAGTGAAGACAGGCTGGCCGGGGCCAACGTCCTGACTTTC. It is translated as CASSEDRLAGANVLTF.

This clonotype showed up many times. The genes are TRBV7-8 and TRBJ1-5; no clear D. The CDR3 extends over 13 amino acids. Germline loops: CDR1 SGHVS, CDR2 FQNEAQ. V gave up 1 base and J gave up 9 bases, with 10 bases separating them. Here the CDR3 reads CASSLVGSWPQHF. The CDR3 nucleotides read TGTGCCAGCAGCTTAGTGGGATCCTGGCCCCAGCATTTT.

Only one count was recorded for this clonotype. J is TRBJ2-6 and V is TRBV6-6, with 10 bases that match TRBD1. The CDR3 has 18 residues. Germline assignment: CDR1 MNHNY and CDR2 SVGAGI (reference sequence). V lost 2 bases to trimming and J lost 0 bases; unmatched junction nucleotides: 4. The chain's CDR3 is CASSYEGQGFSGANVLTF. The CDR3 DNA follows: TGTGCCAGCAGTTACGAGGGACAGGGGTTCTCTGGGGCCAACGTCCTGACTTTC.